The 25 T cell receptor beta chains given below trace back to one sample, sequenced in a study of blood T cell repertoires in COVID-19. Here immunoSEQ multiplex PCR was the method, and the copy in TCRdb shows in-frame clones only, minus some. The profile covers about 410,000 clones, with around 91% appearing a single time and roughly 1.5% taken by the ten largest. Sequencing was carried out using peripheral blood. These receptors came from a woman between 35 and 50 years old with COVID-19, enrolled during active disease.

This chain joins TRBV5-6 and TRBJ2-2, with D maybe TRBD2 (6 bases). Germline-derived CDR1 and CDR2 are SGHDT and YYEEEE. The CDR3 runs 13 residues. Between the trimmed V and J ends, which lost 6 bases and 4 bases, there was a span of 10 bases. In DNA form, the CDR3 reads TGTGCCAGCAACGGGGGAGGCACCGGGGAGCTGTTTTTT. Its protein product is CASNGGGTGELFF.

This chain joins TRBV4-3 and TRBJ2-5; the D gene is possibly TRBD1 (5 bases). Between the trimmed V and J ends, which lost 6 bases and 4 bases, there was a span of 12 bases. Per germline, CDR1 LGHNA and CDR2 YSLEER. This CDR3 has 13 residues. The CDR3 reads CASSLRASETQYF. The CDR3 bases are TGCGCCAGCAGTCTCAGGGCCTCAGAGACCCAGTACTTC.

Concerning this clone: The sample carries other DNA sequences with the same CDR3. The chain carries TRBV6-5 and TRBJ2-7; D ambiguous. V dropped 0 bases and J dropped 0 bases, with 6 bases sitting between them. The CDR3 loop spans 14 amino acids. Germline V gene data show CDR1 as MNHEY and CDR2 as SVGAGI. CDR3 protein: CASSYSGGSYEQYF. The CDR3 DNA sequence: TGTGCCAGCAGTTACTCAGGCGGCTCCTACGAGCAGTACTTC.

V is TRBV28 and J is TRBJ2-2; D unclear. Germline V gene data show CDR1 as MDHEN and CDR2 as SYDVKM. The V gene lost 4 bases and the J gene lost 5 bases, with 14 bases spanning the gap. The CDR3 totals 15 residues. The CDR3 loop reads CASSSYRFATGELFF. The CDR3 region has the DNA TGTGCCAGCAGTTCCTACAGATTTGCAACCGGGGAGCTGTTTTTT. The full variable domain, completed using reference TRBV28 and TRBJ2-2, is DVKVTQSSRYLVKRTGEKVFLECVQDMDHENMFWYRQDPGLGLRLIYFSYDVKMKEKGDIPEGYSVSREKKERFSLILESASTNQTSMYLCASSSYRFATGELFFGEGSRLTVL.

The chain uses TRBV29-1 and TRBJ2-7, with 9 positions matching TRBD1. CDR3 length: 14 amino acids. V trimming: 6 bases; J trimming: 2 bases; junction bases outside the gene matches: 8. CDR1 SQVTM and CDR2 ANQGSEA come from the germline V gene. The CDR3 protein is CSVLRWDRAYEQYF. CDR3 in DNA: TGCAGCGTCCTCCGGTGGGACAGGGCCTACGAGCAGTACTTC.

The chain uses TRBV7-3 and TRBJ2-7; perhaps TRBD2 as D (6 bases). The CDR3 extends over 15 amino acids. V was pared by 6 bases and J by 4 bases, with 19 bases between. Per germline, CDR1 SGHTA and CDR2 FQGTGA. The CDR3 loop reads CASSPKPGSLYEQYF. The CDR3 nucleotides are TGTGCCAGCAGTCCAAAGCCCGGGAGCCTATACGAGCAGTACTTC.

The sample holds a few counts of this clone. The V gene is TRBV6-4, the J gene TRBJ2-3; 9 bases line up with TRBD2. The length of the CDR3 is 16 residues. Germline CDR1 reads MRHNA; CDR2 reads SNTAGT. Trimming removed 3 bases from V and 4 bases from J; junction bases left unmatched: 8. CDR3 sequence: CASSEEAGGAADTQYF. CDR3 in DNA: TGTGCCAGCAGTGAGGAGGCGGGGGGGGCGGCAGATACGCAGTATTTT.

The genes are TRBV7-2 and TRBJ1-2; D unclear. CDR1 and CDR2 (germline): SGHTA, FQGNSA. The CDR3 length is 17 residues. V lost 1 base and J 0 bases, leaving 15 bases between the germline ends. The CDR3 spells CASSLGTPRLANYGYTF. CDR3 DNA sequence: TGTGCCAGCAGCTTAGGTACCCCGAGATTAGCTAACTATGGCTACACCTTC.

The V and J genes are TRBV28 and TRBJ1-1; D is uncertain. Germline V gene data show CDR1 as MDHEN and CDR2 as SYDVKM. V lost 5 bases, J lost 1 base, and 14 bases lay in between. CDR3 length equals 15 residues. CDR3 DNA: TGTGCCAGCAGTCGCGGGATCCTGCGGAACACTGAAGCTTTCTTT. This gives the protein CASSRGILRNTEAFF.

This chain uses TRBV19 with TRBJ1-5, with 8 bases matching TRBD1. The CDR3 extends over 19 amino acids. Per the germline V gene, CDR1 is LNHDA and CDR2 is SQIVND (reference sequence). The ends lost 0 bases at V and 2 bases at J; junction bases unmatched: 12. The CDR3 bases are TGTGCCAGTAGTATAGATAGAGTCCCAGGGGGCTTGGGCAATCAGCCCCAGCATTTT. Protein sequence: CASSIDRVPGGLGNQPQHF.

This chain joins TRBV6-2 or TRBV6-3 and TRBJ1-5; D is perhaps TRBD1 (5 bases). Trimming cost V 2 bases and J 0 bases, with 11 bases left between them. The CDR3 is 16 residues long. The germline V gene encodes CDR1 MNHEY and CDR2 SVGEGT. The CDR3 nucleotides are TGTGCCAGCAGTTACAGGACATGGTATAGCAATCAGCCCCAGCATTTT. Amino acid sequence: CASSYRTWYSNQPQHF.

V usage is TRBV10-3 and J usage is TRBJ1-6; 8 bases map to TRBD1. Losses at the gene ends were 10 bases for V and 2 bases for J; bases not matched to a gene: 10. CDR3 length equals 16 residues. CDR1 ENHRY and CDR2 SYGVKD come from the germline V gene. The CDR3 loop reads CATADREVAYNSPLHF. The CDR3 DNA is TGTGCCACCGCGGACAGGGAGGTCGCCTATAATTCACCCCTCCACTTT.

V is TRBV7-8 and J is TRBJ2-3; the D gene is possibly TRBD1 (6 bases). V dropped 3 bases and J dropped 6 bases, with 10 bases sitting between them. CDR1 and CDR2 (germline): SGHVS, FQNEAQ. There are 13 residues in the CDR3. CDR3 bases: TGTGCCAGCAGCTTTACAGGGCGGGATACGCAGTATTTT. Amino acid sequence: CASSFTGRDTQYF.

The chain joins TRBV10-3 to TRBJ1-5; weak D call: TRBD1 (5 bases). CDR3 length: 13 amino acids. Trimming took 2 bases from V and 5 from J, leaving 7 bases between them. Germline CDR1 and CDR2: ENHRY and SYGVKD. In DNA, the CDR3 is TGTGCCATCAGTGAGGACAGAGATCAGCCCCAGCATTTT. Residues: CAISEDRDQPQHF.

The V and J genes are TRBV27 and TRBJ1-2, with 8 bases lining up with TRBD1. This CDR3 contains 17 residues. Unmatched junction bases numbered 16, after V lost 2 bases and J lost 8 bases. CDR1 and CDR2 from the germline V gene are MNHEY and SMNVEV (reference sequence). The CDR3 DNA is TGTGCCAGCAGTTTAAGGGCAGGGGGCTCGGTAGGATGGGGCTACACCTTC. Translating gives CASSLRAGGSVGWGYTF.

The CDR3 protein is CASSLDLGGTSYNEQFF. CDR3 in DNA: TGTGCCAGCAGCTTAGATCTAGGCGGGACCTCCTACAATGAGCAGTTCTTC. The chain employs TRBV11-3 and TRBJ2-1; D is possibly TRBD2 (6 bases). The germline CDR1 and CDR2 sequences are SGHNT and YENEEA. The ends were cut back, 0 bases at V and 0 bases at J, with 12 bases in the middle. This CDR3 is built from 17 residues.

This sequence joins TRBV4-3 and TRBJ2-1, with TRBD2 matching 8 bases. J gave up 3 bases and V 4 bases, and 11 bases lay outside the gene matches. Per the germline V gene, CDR1 is LGHNA and CDR2 is YSLEER. The CDR3 spans 17 residues. CDR3 residues: CASSPQLGSGSYNEQFF. The CDR3 DNA reads as TGCGCCAGCAGCCCTCAACTGGGCAGCGGGAGCTACAATGAGCAGTTCTTC.

V usage is TRBV5-1 and J usage is TRBJ2-1; 12 nucleotides line up with TRBD2. This CDR3 is 19 amino acids long. The V gene's germline CDR1 is SGHRS and CDR2 YFSETQ. The V and J ends lost 2 bases and 3 bases, in that order; junction bases with no gene match: 12. As DNA, the CDR3 is TGCGCCAGCAGCTTCCAACGGAGGACTAGCGGGGAGGACTACAATGAGCAGTTCTTC. Translated: CASSFQRRTSGEDYNEQFF.

V usage is TRBV10-2 and J usage is TRBJ2-7; 8 bases are a match to TRBD2. The CDR3 length is 15 residues. The germline gives CDR1 WSHSY, CDR2 SAAADI. After removal of 3 bases from V and 5 bases from J, the junction contained 9 bases not matched to a gene. This CDR3 reads CASSDAGTRSHEQYF. The DNA of the CDR3 is TGCGCCAGCAGTGACGCCGGGACTAGGAGCCACGAGCAGTACTTC.

The rearrangement joins TRBV25-1 to TRBJ1-1; possible D gene TRBD1, 6 bases. The CDR3 runs to 15 residues. Per the germline V gene, CDR1 is MGHDK and CDR2 is SYGVNS. The V and J ends lost 5 bases and 5 bases respectively, with 18 bases between them. CDR3 nucleotide sequence: TGTGCCAGCAGTTCCAACAGGGTGTTCGGGACTGAAGCTTTCTTT. Translated, it gives CASSSNRVFGTEAFF. The full variable domain, its missing parts supplied by reference TRBV25-1 and TRBJ1-1, is EADIYQTPRYLVIGTGKKITLECSQTMGHDKMYWYQQDPGMELHLIHYSYGVNSTEKGDLSSESTVSRIRTEHFPLTLESARPSHTSQYLCASSSNRVFGTEAFFGQGTRLTVV.

Points on this clone: The junction and the germline gene differ at one end; a read error may be behind it. The chain links TRBV5-8 to TRBJ1-4; a weak D match, TRBD1 (6 bases). Per germline, CDR1 SGHTS and CDR2 YDEGEE. The CDR3 spans 14 residues. Written as DNA, the CDR3 is TGTGCCAGCAGGTTGGCAGGGGCAGGAGAAAAACTGTTTTTT. It codes for CASRLAGAGEKLFF.

This chain links TRBV28 with TRBJ2-3; TRBD2 is a possible D gene (6 bases). The CDR3 length is 14 residues. Germline V gene lookup returns CDR1 MDHEN and CDR2 SYDVKM. V was cut by 5 bases and J by 8 bases, with 17 bases left in between. CDR3 sequence: CASSPGGRFATQYF. The CDR3 nucleotides are TGTGCCAGCAGTCCAGGAGGGCGGTTTGCTACGCAGTATTTT.

V usage is TRBV6-5 and J usage is TRBJ1-1, with D possibly TRBD1 on 6 matching bases. CDR1 and CDR2 from the germline V gene are MNHEY and SVGAGI. The CDR3 covers 13 residues. Trimming left V 4 bases short and J 4 bases short, with 10 bases between. The CDR3 is CASSFGQITEAFF. DNA for the CDR3: TGTGCCAGCAGTTTTGGACAGATCACTGAAGCTTTCTTT.

The chain links TRBV19 to TRBJ1-2, with a weak D call TRBD1 (6 bases). The V gene's germline CDR1 is LNHDA and CDR2 SQIVND (reference sequence). CDR3 length equals 13 residues. The V end was cut by 6 bases, the J end by 3 bases, with 11 bases between. The CDR3 DNA reads as TGTGCCAGTAGCCGAACAGGGTACTATGGCTACACCTTC. Translated, it gives CASSRTGYYGYTF.

The gene calls are TRBV24-1 and TRBJ2-1, with D maybe TRBD2 (7 bases). Trimming cost V 3 bases and J 5 bases, with 13 bases left between them. CDR3 length: 15 residues. CDR1 is KGHDR and CDR2 is SFDVKD in the germline V gene. CDR3 protein: CATSDRRGGDNEQFF. The CDR3 bases are TGTGCCACCAGTGATAGGAGGGGGGGAGACAATGAGCAGTTCTTC.